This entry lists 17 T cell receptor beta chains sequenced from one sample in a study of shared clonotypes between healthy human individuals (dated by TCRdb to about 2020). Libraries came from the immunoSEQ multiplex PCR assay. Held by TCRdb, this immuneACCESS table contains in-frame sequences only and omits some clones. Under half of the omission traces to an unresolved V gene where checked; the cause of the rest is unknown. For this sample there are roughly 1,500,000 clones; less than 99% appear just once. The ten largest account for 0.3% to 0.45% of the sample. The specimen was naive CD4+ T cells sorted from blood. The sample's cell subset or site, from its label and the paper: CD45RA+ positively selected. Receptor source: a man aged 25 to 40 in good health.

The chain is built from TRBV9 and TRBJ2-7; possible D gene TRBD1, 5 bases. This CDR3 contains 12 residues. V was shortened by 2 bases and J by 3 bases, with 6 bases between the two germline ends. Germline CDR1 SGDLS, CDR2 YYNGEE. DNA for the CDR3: TGTGCCAGCAGCGTGGACAACTACGAGCAGTACTTC. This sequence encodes CASSVDNYEQYF. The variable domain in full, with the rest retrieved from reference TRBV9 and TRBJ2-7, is DSGVTQTPKHLITATGQRVTLRCSPRSGDLSVYWYQQSLDQGLQFLIQYYNGEERAKGNILERFSAQQFPDLHSELNLSSLELGDSALYFCASSVDNYEQYFGPGTRLTVT.

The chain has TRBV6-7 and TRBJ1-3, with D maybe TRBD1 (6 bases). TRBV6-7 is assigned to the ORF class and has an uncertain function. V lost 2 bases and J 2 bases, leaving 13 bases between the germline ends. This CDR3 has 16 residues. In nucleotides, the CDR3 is TGTGCCAGCAGTTACAGTAAACAGGGACCTGGAAACACCATATATTTT. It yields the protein CASSYSKQGPGNTIYF.

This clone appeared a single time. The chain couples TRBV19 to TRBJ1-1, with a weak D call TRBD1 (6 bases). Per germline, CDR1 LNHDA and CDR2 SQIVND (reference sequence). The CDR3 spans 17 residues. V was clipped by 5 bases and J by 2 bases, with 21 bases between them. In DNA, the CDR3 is TGTGCCAGTAGTCCCCCTGGCAGGGGAGGCGTTAACACTGAAGCTTTCTTT. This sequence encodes CASSPPGRGGVNTEAFF.

CDR3 sequence reads: CSVERGRDTEAFF. In DNA form, the CDR3 reads TGCAGCGTTGAGCGGGGCAGGGACACTGAAGCTTTCTTT. The chain links TRBV29-1 to TRBJ1-1, with a possible D match to TRBD1 (5 bases). Germline V CDR1 and CDR2: SQVTM, ANQGSEA. CDR3 size: 13 residues. The ends were cut back, 3 bases at V and 3 bases at J, with 11 bases in the middle.

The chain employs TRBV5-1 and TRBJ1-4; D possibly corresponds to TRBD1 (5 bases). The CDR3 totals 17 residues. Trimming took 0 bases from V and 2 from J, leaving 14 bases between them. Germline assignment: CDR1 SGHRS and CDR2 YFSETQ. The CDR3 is CASSLGTPMVTNEKLFF. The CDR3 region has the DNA TGCGCCAGCAGCTTGGGGACACCCATGGTTACTAATGAAAAACTGTTTTTT.

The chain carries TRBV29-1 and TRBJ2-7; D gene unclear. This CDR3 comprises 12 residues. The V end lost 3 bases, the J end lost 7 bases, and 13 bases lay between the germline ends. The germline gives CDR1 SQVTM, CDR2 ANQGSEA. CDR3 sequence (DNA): TGCAGCGTTGATACGCCAGCCGGGGAGCAGTACTTC. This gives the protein CSVDTPAGEQYF.

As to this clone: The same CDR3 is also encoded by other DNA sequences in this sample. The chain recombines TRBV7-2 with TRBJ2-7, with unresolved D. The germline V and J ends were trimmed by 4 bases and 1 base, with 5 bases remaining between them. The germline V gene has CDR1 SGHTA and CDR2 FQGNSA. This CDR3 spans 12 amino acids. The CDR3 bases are TGTGCCAGCAGCTCAACGTCCTACGAGCAGTACTTC. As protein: CASSSTSYEQYF.

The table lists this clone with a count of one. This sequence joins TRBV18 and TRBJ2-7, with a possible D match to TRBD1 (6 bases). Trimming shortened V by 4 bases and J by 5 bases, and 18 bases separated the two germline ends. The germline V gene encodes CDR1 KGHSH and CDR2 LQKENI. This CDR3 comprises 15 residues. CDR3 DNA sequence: TGTGCCAGCTCACAATCAACCGGGACATACAACGAGCAGTACTTC. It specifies CASSQSTGTYNEQYF.

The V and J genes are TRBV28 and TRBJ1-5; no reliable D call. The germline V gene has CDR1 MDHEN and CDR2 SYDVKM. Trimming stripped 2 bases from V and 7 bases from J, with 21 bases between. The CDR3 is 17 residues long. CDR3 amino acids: CASSLLDSGIRGQPQHF. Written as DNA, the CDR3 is TGTGCCAGCAGTTTACTCGACTCCGGGATCCGCGGACAGCCCCAGCATTTT.

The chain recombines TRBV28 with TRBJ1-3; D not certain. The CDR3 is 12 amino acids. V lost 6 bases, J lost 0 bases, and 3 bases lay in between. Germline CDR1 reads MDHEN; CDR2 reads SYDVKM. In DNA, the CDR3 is TGTGCCAGCAGAGCCTCTGGAAACACCATATATTTT. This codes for CASRASGNTIYF.

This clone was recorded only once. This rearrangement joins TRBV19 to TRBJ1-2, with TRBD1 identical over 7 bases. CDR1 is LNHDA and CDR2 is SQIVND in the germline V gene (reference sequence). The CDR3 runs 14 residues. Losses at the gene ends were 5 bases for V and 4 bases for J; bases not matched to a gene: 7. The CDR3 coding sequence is TGTGCCAGTAGTCCCGGACAGGACAGCTATGGCTACACCTTC. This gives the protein CASSPGQDSYGYTF.

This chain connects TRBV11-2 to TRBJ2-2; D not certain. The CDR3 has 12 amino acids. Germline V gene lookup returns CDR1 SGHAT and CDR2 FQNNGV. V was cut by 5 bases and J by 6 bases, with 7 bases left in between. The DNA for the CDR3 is TGTGCCAGCAGCACCCATCCCGGGGAGCTGTTTTTT. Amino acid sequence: CASSTHPGELFF.

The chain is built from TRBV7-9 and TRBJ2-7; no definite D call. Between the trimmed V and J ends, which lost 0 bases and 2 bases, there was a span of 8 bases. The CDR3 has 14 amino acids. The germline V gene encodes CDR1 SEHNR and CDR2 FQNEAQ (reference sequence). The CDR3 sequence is CASSLAPRTYEQYF. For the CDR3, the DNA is TGTGCCAGCAGCTTAGCGCCCCGAACCTACGAGCAGTACTTC.

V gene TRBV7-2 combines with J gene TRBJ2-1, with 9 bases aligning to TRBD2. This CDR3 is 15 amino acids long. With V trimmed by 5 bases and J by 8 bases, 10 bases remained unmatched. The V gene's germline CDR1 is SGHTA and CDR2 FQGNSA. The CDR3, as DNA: TGTGCCAGCAGCCCAGCGGCGGGAGGGCCCCATGAGCAGTTCTTC. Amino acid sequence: CASSPAAGGPHEQFF.

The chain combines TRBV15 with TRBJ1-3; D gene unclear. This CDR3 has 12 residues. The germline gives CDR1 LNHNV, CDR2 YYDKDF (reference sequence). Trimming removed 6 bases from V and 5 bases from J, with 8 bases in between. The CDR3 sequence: CATSWQRNTIYF. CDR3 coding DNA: TGTGCCACCAGTTGGCAGAGAAACACCATATATTTT.

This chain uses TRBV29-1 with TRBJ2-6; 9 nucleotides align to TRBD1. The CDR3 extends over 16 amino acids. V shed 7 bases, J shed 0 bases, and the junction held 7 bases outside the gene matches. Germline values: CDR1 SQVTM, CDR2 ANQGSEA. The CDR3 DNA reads TGCAGCGCTCGGACAGGGGCGAACTCTGGGGCCAACGTCCTGACTTTC. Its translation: CSARTGANSGANVLTF.

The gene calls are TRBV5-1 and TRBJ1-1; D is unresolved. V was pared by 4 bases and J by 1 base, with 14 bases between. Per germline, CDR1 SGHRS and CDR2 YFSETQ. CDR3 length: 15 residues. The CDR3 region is CASSQLGGPNTEAFF. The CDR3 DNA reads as TGCGCCAGCAGCCAGTTGGGTGGTCCGAACACTGAAGCTTTCTTT.